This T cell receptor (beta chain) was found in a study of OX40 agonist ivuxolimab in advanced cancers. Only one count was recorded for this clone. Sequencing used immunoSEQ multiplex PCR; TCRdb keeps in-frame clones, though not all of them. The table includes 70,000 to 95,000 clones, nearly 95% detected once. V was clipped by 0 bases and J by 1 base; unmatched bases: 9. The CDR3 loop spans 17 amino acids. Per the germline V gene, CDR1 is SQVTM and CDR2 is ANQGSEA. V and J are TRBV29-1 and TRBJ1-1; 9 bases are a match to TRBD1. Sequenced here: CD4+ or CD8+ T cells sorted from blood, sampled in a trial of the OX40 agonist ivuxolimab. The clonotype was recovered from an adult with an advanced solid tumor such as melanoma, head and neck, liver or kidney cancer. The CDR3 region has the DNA TGCAGCGTTGAAGATTTTGGGACAGGGACTGGGAACACTGAAGCTTTCTTT. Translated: CSVEDFGTGTGNTEAFF.